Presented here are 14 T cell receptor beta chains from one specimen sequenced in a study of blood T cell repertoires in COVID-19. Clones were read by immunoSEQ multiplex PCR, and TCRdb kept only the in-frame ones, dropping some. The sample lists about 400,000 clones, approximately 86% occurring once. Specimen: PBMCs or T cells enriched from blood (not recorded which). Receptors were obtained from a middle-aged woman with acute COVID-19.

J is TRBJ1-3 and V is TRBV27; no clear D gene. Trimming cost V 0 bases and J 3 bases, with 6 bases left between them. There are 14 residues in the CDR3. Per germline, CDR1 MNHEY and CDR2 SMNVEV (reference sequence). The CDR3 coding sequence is TGTGCCAGCAGTTTATCGGCAGGTGGAAACACCATATATTTT. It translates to CASSLSAGGNTIYF.

CDR3 loop: CASSVGAGSHNEQFF. The DNA of the CDR3 is TGTGCCAGCAGCGTAGGGGCGGGATCCCACAATGAGCAGTTCTTC. The rearrangement joins TRBV9 to TRBJ2-1, with a possible D match to TRBD2 (6 bases). The CDR3 spans 15 residues. Trimming took 0 bases from V and 5 from J, leaving 12 bases between them. Germline V CDR1 and CDR2: SGDLS, YYNGEE. Variable domain in full (rest from reference TRBV9 and TRBJ2-1): DSGVTQTPKHLITATGQRVTLRCSPRSGDLSVYWYQQSLDQGLQFLIQYYNGEERAKGNILERFSAQQFPDLHSELNLSSLELGDSALYFCASSVGAGSHNEQFFGPGTRLTVL.

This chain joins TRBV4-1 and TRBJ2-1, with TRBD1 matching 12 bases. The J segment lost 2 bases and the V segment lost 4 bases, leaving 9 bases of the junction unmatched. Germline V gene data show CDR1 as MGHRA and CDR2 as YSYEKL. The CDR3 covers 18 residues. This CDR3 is CASSPGTGGLFTYNEQFF. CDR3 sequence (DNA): TGCGCCAGCAGCCCCGGGACAGGGGGCCTATTTACCTACAATGAGCAGTTCTTC.

CDR3: CASSFEREGSGEQYF. DNA of the CDR3: TGTGCCAGCAGCTTTGAGAGGGAGGGGTCGGGCGAGCAGTACTTC. The chain employs TRBV13 and TRBJ2-7; TRBD2 aligns across 7 bases. Germline V CDR1 and CDR2: PRHDT, FYEKMQ (reference sequence). This CDR3 has 15 amino acids. V trimming: 3 bases; J trimming: 6 bases; junction bases outside the gene matches: 11.

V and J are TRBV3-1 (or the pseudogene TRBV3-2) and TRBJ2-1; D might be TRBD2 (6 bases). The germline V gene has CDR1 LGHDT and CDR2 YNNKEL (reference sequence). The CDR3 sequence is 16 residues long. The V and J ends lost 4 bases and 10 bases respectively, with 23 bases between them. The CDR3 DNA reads TGTGCCAGCAGCCGACGCGGGATGGGGAGACCAGGGGAGCAGTTCTTC. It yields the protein CASSRRGMGRPGEQFF.

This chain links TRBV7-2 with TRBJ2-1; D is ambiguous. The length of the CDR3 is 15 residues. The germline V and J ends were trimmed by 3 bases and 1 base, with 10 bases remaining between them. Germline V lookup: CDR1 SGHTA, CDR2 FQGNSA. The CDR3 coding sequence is TGTGCCAGCAGCTTCCAAAGAGGTTCCTACAATGAGCAGTTCTTC. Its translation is CASSFQRGSYNEQFF. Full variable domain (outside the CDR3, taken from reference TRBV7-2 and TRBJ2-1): GAGVSQSPSNKVTEKGKDVELRCDPISGHTALYWYRQSLGQGLEFLIYFQGNSAPDKSGLPSDRFSAERTGGSVSTLTIQRTQQEDSAVYLCASSFQRGSYNEQFFGPGTRLTVL.

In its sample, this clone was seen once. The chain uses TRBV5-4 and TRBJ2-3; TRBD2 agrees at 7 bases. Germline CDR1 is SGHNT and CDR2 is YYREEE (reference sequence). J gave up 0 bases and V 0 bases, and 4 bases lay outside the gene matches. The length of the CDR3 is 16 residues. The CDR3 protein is CASSLDTGGSTDTQYF. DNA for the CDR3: TGTGCCAGCAGCTTGGACACCGGGGGGAGCACAGATACGCAGTATTTT.

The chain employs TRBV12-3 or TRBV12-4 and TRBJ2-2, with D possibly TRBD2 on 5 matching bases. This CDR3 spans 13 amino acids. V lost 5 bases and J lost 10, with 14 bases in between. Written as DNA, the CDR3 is TGTGCCAGCAGTGAGGGATATGGCCTGGAGCTGTTTTTT. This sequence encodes CASSEGYGLELFF.

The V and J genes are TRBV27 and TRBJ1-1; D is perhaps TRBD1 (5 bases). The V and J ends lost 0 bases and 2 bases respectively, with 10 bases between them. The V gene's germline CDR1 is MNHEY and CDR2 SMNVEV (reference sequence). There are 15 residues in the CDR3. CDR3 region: CASSLSATVNTEAFF. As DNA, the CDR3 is TGTGCCAGCAGTTTATCCGCGACAGTTAACACTGAAGCTTTCTTT.

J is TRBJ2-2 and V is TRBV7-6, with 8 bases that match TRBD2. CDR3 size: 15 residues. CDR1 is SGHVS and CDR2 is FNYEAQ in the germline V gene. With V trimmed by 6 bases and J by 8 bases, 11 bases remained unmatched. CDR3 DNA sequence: TGTGCCAGCAGTCCATCGGGAGGGATTAGTGGGGAGCTGTTTTTT. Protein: CASSPSGGISGELFF. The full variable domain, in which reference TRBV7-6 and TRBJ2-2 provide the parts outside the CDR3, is GAGVSQSPRYKVTKRGQDVALRCDPISGHVSLYWYRQALGQGPEFLTYFNYEAQQDKSGLPNDRFSAERPEGSISTLTIQRTEQRDSAMYRCASSPSGGISGELFFGEGSRLTVL.

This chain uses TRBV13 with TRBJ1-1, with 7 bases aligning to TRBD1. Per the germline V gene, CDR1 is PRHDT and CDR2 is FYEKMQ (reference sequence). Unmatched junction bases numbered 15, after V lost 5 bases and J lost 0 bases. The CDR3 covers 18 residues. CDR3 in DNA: TGTGCCAGCAGCCAGCGACCTGACAGGGCGTCAATGAACACTGAAGCTTTCTTT. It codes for CASSQRPDRASMNTEAFF.

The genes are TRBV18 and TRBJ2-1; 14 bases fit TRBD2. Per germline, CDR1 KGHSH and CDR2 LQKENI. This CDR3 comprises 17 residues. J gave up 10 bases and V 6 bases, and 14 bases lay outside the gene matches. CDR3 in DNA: TGTGCCAGCTCCTCCATGACTAGCGGGGGGGCCGCGGAAGAGCAGTTCTTC. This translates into CASSSMTSGGAAEEQFF.

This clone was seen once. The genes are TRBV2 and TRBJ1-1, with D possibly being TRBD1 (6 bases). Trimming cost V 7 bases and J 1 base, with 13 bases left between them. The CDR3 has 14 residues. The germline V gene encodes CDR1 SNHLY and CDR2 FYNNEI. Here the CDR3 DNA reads TGTGCCAGCATTTTGTCCAGGGGGAACACTGAAGCTTTCTTT. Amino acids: CASILSRGNTEAFF.

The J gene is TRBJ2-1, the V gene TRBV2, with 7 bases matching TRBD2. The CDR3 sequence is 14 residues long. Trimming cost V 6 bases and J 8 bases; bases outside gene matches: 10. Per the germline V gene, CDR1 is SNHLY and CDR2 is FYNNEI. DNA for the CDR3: TGTGCCAGCAGGGCTGGGGGGGAGGGCGATGAGCAGTTCTTC. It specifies CASRAGGEGDEQFF.